This T cell receptor (beta chain) was profiled in a study of blood T cells in healthy people across ages. The V gene lost 6 bases and the J gene lost 7 bases, with 20 bases spanning the gap. The CDR3 extends over 14 amino acids. Germline CDR1 SGDLS, CDR2 YYNGEE. The total RNA that was extracted per sample amounted to at least 5 micrograms. A second about 6 to 11 cycle PCR used barcoded and J-beta primers. From the 5' RACE reads, TCRdb called clonotypes with MiXCR, one entry per CDR3 protein. This table holds about 1.6 million distinct CDR3 sequences, about 31% found once. The J gene is TRBJ2-7, the V gene TRBV9; D might be TRBD1 or TRBD2, each matching 5 bases. The source material was blood. The receptor comes from a woman younger than 45 in good health. CDR3 in DNA: TGTGCCAGCAACGTCCATGGGACCAATAATGAGCAGTACTTC. It encodes CASNVHGTNNEQYF.